The 11 T cell receptor beta chains presented below share a single source sample, sequenced in a study of early T cells in non-severe SARS-CoV-2 infection. TCRdb passed the 5' RACE reads through MiXCR, listing each CDR3 protein once. This table has tens of thousands of distinct CDR3 sequences, roughly 4% appearing once. The source material was whole blood. These receptors were collected from an adult who was a healthcare worker with PCR-confirmed SARS-CoV-2 infection or an uninfected control (not recorded which).

This clonotype was counted ten times or more. The chain employs TRBV14 and TRBJ2-1; 7 nucleotides line up with TRBD2. The germline V gene encodes CDR1 SGHDN and CDR2 FVKESK. The CDR3 has 17 amino acids. With 1 base clipped from V and 3 bases from J, the junction kept 9 bases outside the gene matches. The CDR3 loop is CASSQAKRGRYYNEQFF. CDR3 DNA: TGTGCCAGCAGCCAAGCAAAGCGCGGGAGATACTACAATGAGCAGTTCTTC.

This clonotype was detected only a few times. The rearrangement uses TRBV7-8 and TRBJ2-7; D remains unclear. The CDR3 has 15 amino acids. CDR1 and CDR2 from the germline V gene are SGHVS and FQNEAQ. Trimming took off 2 bases at V and 2 bases at J, with 13 bases between the two ends. The CDR3 DNA reads as TGTGCCAGCAGCTTAACGTTTTCACAGACCTACGAGCAGTACTTC. It codes for CASSLTFSQTYEQYF. The full variable domain, in which reference TRBV7-8 and TRBJ2-7 provide the parts outside the CDR3, is GAGVSQSPRYKVAKRGQDVALRCDPISGHVSLFWYQQALGQGPEFLTYFQNEAQLDKSGLPSDRFFAERPEGSVSTLKIQRTQQEDSAVYLCASSLTFSQTYEQYFGPGTRLTVT.

There are many counts of this clonotype. The CDR3 sequence is CASSFRGLSYNEQFF. The CDR3 DNA follows: TGTGCCAGCAGTTTCAGGGGGCTTTCCTACAATGAGCAGTTCTTC. The chain links TRBV27 to TRBJ2-1; 8 bases are shared with TRBD1. The CDR3 consists of 15 residues. CDR1 MNHEY and CDR2 SMNVEV come from the germline V gene (reference sequence). Trimming cost V 3 bases and J 1 base; bases outside gene matches: 2.

This clonotype was recorded many times. V and J are TRBV6-5 and TRBJ1-1; D is undetermined. V lost 6 bases and J 6 bases, leaving 11 bases between the germline ends. The CDR3 loop spans 12 amino acids. CDR1 is MNHEY and CDR2 is SVGAGI in the germline V gene. CDR3 nucleotide sequence: TGTGCCAGCAGACCGGGCGGGGCTGAAGCTTTCTTT. It yields the protein CASRPGGAEAFF.

This clonotype was counted at least ten times. The genes are TRBV18 and TRBJ2-5; 9 nucleotides agree with TRBD2. In germline, CDR1 is KGHSH, CDR2 LQKENI. V lost 0 bases, J lost 0 bases, and 2 bases stayed unmatched. The CDR3 is 16 amino acids. The CDR3 loop reads CASSPPLAGYQETQYF. Here the CDR3 DNA reads TGTGCCAGCTCACCACCGCTAGCGGGGTACCAAGAGACCCAGTACTTC.

At least ten counts were recorded for this clonotype. The chain links TRBV28 to TRBJ1-3; no firm D call. CDR1 and CDR2 (germline): MDHEN, SYDVKM. This CDR3 contains 16 residues. Deletions cut 3 bases from V and 0 bases from J, with 12 bases between. CDR3 protein: CASSLGSFLSGNTIYF. The CDR3, as DNA: TGTGCCAGCAGTTTGGGCAGTTTTCTCTCTGGAAACACCATATATTTT.

This clonotype was detected ten times or more. The V gene is TRBV30, the J gene TRBJ1-2; no clear D gene. Germline CDR1 and CDR2: GTSNPN and SVGIG (reference sequence). The CDR3 consists of 13 residues. Trimming pared 3 bases from V and 8 bases from J, leaving 16 bases between. CDR3 DNA sequence: TGTGCCTGGAGGGACCGAGACGGCTACGGCTACACCTTC. It yields the protein CAWRDRDGYGYTF.

This clonotype was recorded at least ten times. The chain recombines TRBV7-9 with TRBJ2-2; 7 bases agree with TRBD1. From germline, CDR1 is SEHNR and CDR2 FQNEAQ (reference sequence). The CDR3 length is 17 residues. The junction had 12 bases not matched to a gene; V was cut back by 6 bases and J by 2 bases. This chain's CDR3 is CASSQGVRTGNTGELFF. The CDR3 coding sequence is TGTGCCAGCAGTCAGGGGGTTCGGACGGGCAACACCGGGGAGCTGTTTTTT.

This clonotype was counted a few times. In DNA, the CDR3 is TGTGCCAGCAGTTACTCGTCCCAGGGGGCCATTGAAGCTTTCTTT. Protein sequence: CASSYSSQGAIEAFF. V gene TRBV6-5 combines with J gene TRBJ1-1, with 8 bases lining up with TRBD1. V lost 0 bases and J lost 7; bases outside the gene matches: 7. This CDR3 region has 15 residues. From germline, CDR1 is MNHEY and CDR2 SVGAGI.

At least ten counts were recorded for this clonotype. V usage is TRBV13 and J usage is TRBJ2-1; 13 bases map to TRBD2. This CDR3 is built from 17 residues. Unmatched junction bases numbered 4, after V lost 5 bases and J lost 0 bases. Germline V gene data show CDR1 as PRHDT and CDR2 as FYEKMQ (reference sequence). The CDR3 sequence is CASSPWTSGSSYNEQFF. CDR3 nucleotide sequence: TGTGCCAGCAGCCCCTGGACTAGCGGGAGCTCCTACAATGAGCAGTTCTTC.

This clonotype has at least ten counts. The rearrangement joins TRBV7-6 to TRBJ2-5; D call uncertain. Germline V gives CDR1 SGHVS, CDR2 FNYEAQ. V was trimmed by 1 base and J by 5 bases, leaving 5 bases between them. The CDR3 is made up of 12 amino acids. DNA of the CDR3: TGTGCCAGCAGCTTAGGTTCGGAGACCCAGTACTTC. Residues: CASSLGSETQYF.